Below, one T cell receptor beta chain is given with its context. Antigen specificity is unknown. TCRdb re-derived calls from the reads in MiXCR, one entry per CDR3 protein. Of some 25,000 distinct CDR3 sequences detected, about two thirds appear once; the ten largest clones hold roughly 14%. The sample originates from a study of type 1 regulatory T cells. Study-level background: An in vitro protocol generated T-allo10, a Tr1-enriched, alloantigen-specific CD4 T cell product.

The CDR3 has 16 amino acids. Unmatched junction bases numbered 2, after V lost 2 bases and J lost 4 bases. Germline lookup yields CDR1 KGHDR and CDR2 SFDVKD. The chain links TRBV24-1 to TRBJ2-1; 12 bases fit TRBD2. Material for sequencing was cultured T cells, either the whole culture or a sorted T cell fraction (not recorded which). Subset meaning: Tr1-enriched cell product generated in vitro against host alloantigens. The origin of this receptor is a human donor in good health. CDR3 loop: CATSDSLAGGYNEQFF. The CDR3 coding sequence is TGTGCCACCAGTGATTCACTAGCGGGGGGTTACAATGAGCAGTTCTTC.